The 32 T cell receptor beta chains given below trace back to one sample, sequenced in a study of molecular identifiers for immune sequencing clone quantification (dated by TCRdb to the late 2010s). Library preparation was by PCR. Data came from an Illumina HiSeq 4000. TCRdb reran the public reads through fastp at Q25 and MiXCR, keeping productive beta chains. Rows merge per CDR3 protein into single entries with the most common DNA and genes. This sample has about 320,000 distinct CDR3 sequences in its table, and roughly 23% of those were observed once. The ten largest account for 0.7% to 0.9% of the sample. Sequencing was carried out using naive CD8+ T cells from blood, with Jurkat cell RNA spiked in. Taken with the paper, the label for cell subset or site translates to: FACS-sorted CD8+CD4-CCR7+CD45RA+ naive T cells. The receptors here all came from a human donor in good health. Some libraries in this study had Jurkat cell RNA spiked in.

The sample holds many counts of this clonotype. This chain links TRBV19 with TRBJ1-5; no reliable D call. This CDR3 is 11 amino acids long. V lost 0 bases, J lost 11 bases, and 5 bases lay in between. The V gene's germline CDR1 is LNHDA and CDR2 SQIVND (reference sequence). The CDR3 spells CASSIDLSQHF. The CDR3 DNA sequence: TGTGCCAGTAGTATAGATCTGTCCCAGCATTTT.

This clonotype came up many times. CDR3 amino acids: CASSSFDEQYF. CDR3 bases: TGTGCCAGCAGTTCGTTCGACGAGCAGTACTTC. The gene calls are TRBV28 and TRBJ2-7; no reliable D call. Germline assignment: CDR1 MDHEN and CDR2 SYDVKM. The V and J ends lost 4 bases and 5 bases respectively, with 6 bases between them. The CDR3 has 11 amino acids. Combining the CDR3 with reference TRBV28 and TRBJ2-7 gives the whole variable domain DVKVTQSSRYLVKRTGEKVFLECVQDMDHENMFWYRQDPGLGLRLIYFSYDVKMKEKGDIPEGYSVSREKKERFSLILESASTNQTSMYLCASSSFDEQYFGPGTRLTVT.

On this clonotype: A read error may be the cause here, since a much bigger clone is one base away. The rearrangement joins TRBV6-1 to TRBJ2-1; D gene unclear. The CDR3 has 12 amino acids. CDR1 and CDR2 from the germline V gene are MNHNS and SASEGT. Here the CDR3 reads CASSEVLQSLAF. CDR3 DNA sequence: TGTGCCAGCAGTGAAGTGCTTCAGAGTTTGGCCTTC.

A word on this clonotype: A much larger clone sits a single nucleotide away, making a read error possible. This chain uses TRBV30 with TRBJ2-7; 8 nucleotides align to TRBD1. Trimming took 5 bases from V and 7 from J; bases not matched to a gene: 7. CDR1 and CDR2 (germline): GTSNPN, SVGIG (reference sequence). The CDR3 is 12 amino acids. The CDR3 DNA reads TGTGCCTGGGGTGAACAGGGGGTAGAGCAGTACTTC. Its translation is CAWGEQGVEQYF.

This clonotype came up many times. The chain has TRBV6-5 and TRBJ2-1, with 7 bases matching TRBD1. Germline CDR1 reads MNHEY; CDR2 reads SVGAGI. The CDR3 contains 11 residues. The trim removed 6 bases at V and 13 bases at J, leaving 6 bases unmatched. The CDR3 spells CASRSGTVQFF. DNA of the CDR3: TGTGCCAGCAGGTCCGGGACAGTCCAGTTCTTC.

Regarding this clonotype: One end of the junction fails to match germline, which may point to a read error. The chain carries TRBV12-3 or TRBV12-4 and TRBJ1-2; D not certain. This CDR3 is built from 15 residues. The CDR3 here is CASSLASHLPHGCTF. The DNA for the CDR3 is TGTGCCAGCAGTTTAGCCAGCCACCTGCCCCATGGCTGCACCTTC.

This clonotype was observed at least ten times. This chain links TRBV28 with TRBJ2-7; TRBD2 might be the D (5 bases). This CDR3 region has 12 residues. The V end was cut by 4 bases, the J end by 4 bases, with 8 bases between. Germline V CDR1 and CDR2: MDHEN, SYDVKM. The CDR3 DNA sequence: TGTGCCAGCAGTTACTTAGCGTACGAGCAGTACTTC. Protein: CASSYLAYEQYF.

This clonotype was counted ten times or more. The chain is built from TRBV2 and TRBJ2-1; D unclear. This CDR3 spans 15 amino acids. The germline V and J ends were trimmed by 1 base and 0 bases, with 7 bases remaining between them. Per the germline V gene, CDR1 is SNHLY and CDR2 is FYNNEI. The CDR3, as DNA: TGTGCCAGCAGTGAAGACAGTAGCTCCTACAATGAGCAGTTCTTC. Encoded protein: CASSEDSSSYNEQFF.

This clonotype was recorded many times. This sequence joins TRBV20-1 and TRBJ2-3; D is perhaps TRBD1 or TRBD2 (7 bases each). Looked up from germline, CDR1 is DFQATT and CDR2 is SNEGSKA (reference sequence). Between the trimmed V and J ends, which lost 4 bases and 1 base, there was a span of 15 bases. CDR3 length: 15 amino acids. CDR3 in amino acids: CSATGGGPGTDTQYF. The CDR3 DNA reads as TGCAGTGCTACAGGGGGGGGGCCGGGCACAGATACGCAGTATTTT.

This clonotype was counted many times. V usage is TRBV5-4 and J usage is TRBJ1-1, with D hard to call. Germline loops: CDR1 SGHNT, CDR2 YYREEE (reference sequence). Trimming took off 0 bases at V and 6 bases at J, with 18 bases between the two ends. The CDR3 spans 16 residues. This CDR3 is CASSLVGQPRVAEAFF. DNA for the CDR3: TGTGCCAGCAGCTTGGTCGGGCAGCCGAGGGTCGCTGAAGCTTTCTTT.

This clonotype appeared many times. The gene calls are TRBV2 and TRBJ2-7; possible D gene TRBD1, 5 bases. CDR3 length: 16 amino acids. CDR1 and CDR2 from the germline V gene are SNHLY and FYNNEI. The germline V and J ends were trimmed by 7 bases and 0 bases, with 19 bases remaining between them. In DNA, the CDR3 is TGTGCCAGCACCGGATCTTTTCAGGACAACTCCTACGAGCAGTACTTC. It translates to CASTGSFQDNSYEQYF.

This clonotype was picked up many times. V gene TRBV6-5 combines with J gene TRBJ2-3; a weak D match, TRBD1 (5 bases). Germline CDR1 and CDR2: MNHEY and SVGAGI. The CDR3 is made up of 14 amino acids. V gave up 2 bases and J gave up 3 bases, with 9 bases separating them. CDR3 in amino acids: CASSYEPGTDTQYF. Written as DNA, the CDR3 is TGTGCCAGCAGTTACGAGCCAGGGACAGATACGCAGTATTTT.

This clonotype has at least ten counts. Here the CDR3 reads CASSNGLVQDTQYF. For the CDR3, the DNA is TGTGCCAGCAGCAACGGACTAGTCCAAGATACGCAGTATTTT. The chain couples TRBV12-3 or TRBV12-4 to TRBJ2-3, with 7 bases identical to TRBD2. With V trimmed by 6 bases and J by 5 bases, 8 bases remained unmatched. This CDR3 is built from 14 residues.

About this clonotype itself: This could be a read error, since a much larger clone is one nucleotide away. Because the CDR3's place on the DNA is in doubt, the DNA is left out and the CDR3 is given as listed by TCRdb. The V and J genes are TRBV29-1 and TRBJ2-7. The CDR3 length is 14 residues, termini included. CDR1 and CDR2 (germline): SQVTM, ANQGSEA. CDR3 protein: CSVVGSGSSYEQCF.

This clonotype was recorded at least ten times. The rearrangement links TRBV9 to TRBJ1-1; no clear D. The CDR3 spans 15 residues. Germline loops: CDR1 SGDLS, CDR2 YYNGEE. The germline V and J ends were trimmed by 0 bases and 11 bases, with 20 bases remaining between them. The CDR3 DNA reads TGTGCCAGCAGCGTAGGGGCCACAGCCACCCTTGGCGCTTTCTTT. It translates to CASSVGATATLGAFF.

In this sample, this clonotype turned up many times. The chain employs TRBV6-2 or TRBV6-3 and TRBJ2-3; D remains unclear. This CDR3 is 14 amino acids long. CDR1 is MNHEY and CDR2 is SVGEGT in the germline V gene. V dropped 2 bases and J dropped 2 bases, with 8 bases sitting between them. The CDR3 region has the DNA TGTGCCAGCAGTTACACGAGGACCACAGATACGCAGTATTTT. Its translation is CASSYTRTTDTQYF.

This clonotype was counted a single time. Since a much larger clone is just one base distant, this may be a read error. This chain links TRBV20-1 with TRBJ2-7; D possibly corresponds to TRBD1 (5 bases). In germline, CDR1 is DFQATT, CDR2 SNEGSKA (reference sequence). V was shortened by 6 bases and J by 1 base, with 13 bases between the two germline ends. The CDR3 runs 13 residues. The CDR3: CSAGDSSSYEQYF. The CDR3, as DNA: TGCAGTGCAGGAGACAGTTCGTCCTACGAGCAGTACTTC.

To note about this clonotype: A much more abundant neighbour one base away suggests this may be a read error. V and J are TRBV4-1 and TRBJ2-7; D remains ambiguous. Trimming took off 4 bases at V and 5 bases at J, with 12 bases between the two ends. This CDR3 is built from 13 residues. CDR1 is MGHRA and CDR2 is YSYEKL in the germline V gene. The chain's CDR3 is CASSRSGDNEQYF. The CDR3 region has the DNA TGCGCCAGCAGCCGATCCGGAGATAACGAGCAGTACTTC.

Many counts were recorded for this clonotype. The genes are TRBV7-9 and TRBJ1-2; TRBD1 might be the D (6 bases). CDR3 size: 15 residues. V lost 7 bases and J lost 4, with 19 bases in between. Germline loops: CDR1 SEHNR, CDR2 FQNEAQ (reference sequence). The CDR3 sequence is CASTGVAGVGYGYTF. CDR3 sequence (DNA): TGTGCCAGCACCGGAGTGGCAGGGGTCGGCTATGGCTACACCTTC. The full variable domain, in which reference TRBV7-9 and TRBJ1-2 provide the parts outside the CDR3, is DTGVSQNPRHKITKRGQNVTFRCDPISEHNRLYWYRQTLGQGPEFLTYFQNEAQLEKSRLLSDRFSAERPKGSFSTLEIQRTEQGDSAMYLCASTGVAGVGYGYTFGSGTRLTVV.

This clonotype was counted at least ten times. The genes are TRBV27 and TRBJ2-7; D ambiguous. In germline, CDR1 is MNHEY, CDR2 SMNVEV (reference sequence). V was shortened by 7 bases and J by 3 bases, with 13 bases between the two germline ends. The CDR3 is 13 residues long. CDR3 DNA: TGTGCCAGCACCTGGAGTATGGGCTACGAGCAGTACTTC. Translation gives CASTWSMGYEQYF.

The chain has TRBV2 and TRBJ1-4, with TRBD1 matching 10 bases. Unmatched junction bases numbered 8, after V lost 8 bases and J lost 5 bases. This CDR3 has 15 residues. Germline values: CDR1 SNHLY, CDR2 FYNNEI. The CDR3 sequence: CASGTGVSENEKLFF. The CDR3, as DNA: TGTGCCAGCGGGACAGGGGTTTCAGAAAATGAAAAACTGTTTTTT.

This clonotype came up many times. This sequence joins TRBV7-9 and TRBJ2-2; no reliable D call. The CDR3 spans 12 residues. CDR1 is SEHNR, CDR2 FQNEAQ, per germline (reference sequence). V was shortened by 8 bases and J by 6 bases, with 10 bases between the two germline ends. CDR3 in amino acids: CASPFKAGELFF. The DNA for the CDR3 is TGTGCCAGCCCCTTTAAGGCCGGGGAGCTGTTTTTT.

This clonotype was detected many times. The rearrangement uses TRBV10-3 and TRBJ2-3; the D gene is possibly TRBD2 (6 bases). Germline lookup yields CDR1 ENHRY and CDR2 SYGVKD. This CDR3 is 14 amino acids long. V lost 3 bases and J lost 1, with 8 bases in between. Here the CDR3 reads CAISEQRGTDTQYF. The CDR3, as DNA: TGTGCCATCAGTGAACAGCGGGGCACAGATACGCAGTATTTT.

The V gene is TRBV6-2 or TRBV6-3, the J gene TRBJ2-3; D gene ambiguous. Deletions cut 2 bases from V and 1 base from J, with 13 bases between. The CDR3 runs 16 residues. Germline V gives CDR1 MNHEY, CDR2 SVGEGT. The CDR3 DNA is TGTGCCAGCAGTTACCAACCCGATTCGGGCACAGATACGCAGTATTTT. This encodes CASSYQPDSGTDTQYF.

This clonotype was seen repeatedly, ten times or more. V and J are TRBV6-5 and TRBJ2-3; 12 bases are a match to TRBD2. The CDR3 is 20 residues long. In germline, CDR1 is MNHEY, CDR2 SVGAGI. J was trimmed by 6 bases and V by 6 bases; bases with no gene match: 22. CDR3 DNA: TGTGCCAGCAGCCCCACCCCGCCGGGTTGGACTAGCGGGGTATTGGATACGCAGTATTTT. Translating gives CASSPTPPGWTSGVLDTQYF.

A word on this clonotype: Sequence at one end of the junction differs from germline and may be a read error. The chain recombines TRBV4-3 with TRBJ2-1; 7 bases are shared with TRBD1. CDR3 length: 20 amino acids. Germline V gives CDR1 LGHNA, CDR2 YSLEER. Here the CDR3 reads CAGSHPRGTVIRGPTNEQFF. The CDR3 region has the DNA TGCGCCGGCAGCCACCCCCGAGGGACAGTAATTAGGGGGCCAACAAATGAGCAGTTCTTC.

This rearrangement joins TRBV6-2 or TRBV6-3 to TRBJ2-7; possibly TRBD1 for D (5 bases). The ends were cut back, 7 bases at V and 2 bases at J, with 15 bases in the middle. The CDR3 loop spans 14 amino acids. In germline, CDR1 is MNHEY, CDR2 SVGEGT. CDR3 region: CASTPPDKAYEQYF. The CDR3 bases are TGTGCCAGCACCCCCCCGGACAAAGCCTACGAGCAGTACTTC.

J is TRBJ1-2 and V is TRBV29-1, with D hard to call. The CDR3 consists of 13 residues. CDR1 and CDR2 from the germline V gene are SQVTM and ANQGSEA. Trimming cost V 7 bases and J 4 bases, with 16 bases left between them. The CDR3 bases are TGCAGCGCAAACGAAGAAGAAGGCTATGGCTACACCTTC. This translates into CSANEEEGYGYTF.

As concerns this clonotype: A much more abundant neighbour one base away suggests this may be a read error. The CDR3 does not end in the conserved phenylalanine or tryptophan, so this is likely a read error. The chain combines TRBV20-1 with TRBJ2-7, with 7 bases that match TRBD2. The CDR3 spans 13 residues. V trimming: 6 bases; J trimming: 0 bases; junction bases outside the gene matches: 5. The germline V gene encodes CDR1 DFQATT and CDR2 SNEGSKA (reference sequence). The CDR3 region is CSAGSGTSYEQYS. The CDR3 DNA follows: TGCAGTGCAGGGAGCGGGACCTCCTACGAGCAGTACTCC.

Ten or more counts support this clonotype. The V gene is TRBV28, the J gene TRBJ2-3, with TRBD2 identical over 8 bases. The CDR3 totals 16 residues. After removal of 3 bases from V and 2 bases from J, the junction contained 7 bases not matched to a gene. Germline CDR1 MDHEN, CDR2 SYDVKM. The CDR3 DNA follows: TGTGCCAGCAGTTTGGGTAGCGGGACCCCCACAGATACGCAGTATTTT. Translating it yields CASSLGSGTPTDTQYF.

As regards this clonotype: Possible read error: a much larger clone is one base away. This sequence joins TRBV12-3 or TRBV12-4 and TRBJ1-3; D is unresolved. The CDR3 length is 13 residues. The DNA for the CDR3 is TGTGCCGGCAGTTTTAGGGCCCAGAACACCATATATTTT. Its protein product is CAGSFRAQNTIYF.

This clonotype came up many times. The rearrangement links TRBV4-3 to TRBJ2-3, with D perhaps TRBD1 or TRBD2 (5 bases each). This CDR3 is 18 amino acids long. Germline CDR1 is LGHNA and CDR2 is YSLEER. The V end lost 0 bases, the J end lost 8 bases, and 24 bases lay between the germline ends. Here the CDR3 reads CASSQEDFMGLRGGTQYF. The CDR3 nucleotides are TGCGCCAGCAGCCAAGAAGATTTTATGGGGCTTCGAGGAGGTACGCAGTATTTT.